This T cell receptor (beta chain) was found in a study of blood T cells in healthy people across ages. Trimming cost V 0 bases and J 4 bases, with 13 bases left between them. Germline CDR1 KGHSH, CDR2 LQKENI. The CDR3 is made up of 16 amino acids. Primed by a sample-barcoded 5' primer and a J-beta primer mix, a second PCR proceeded for roughly 7 to 12 cycles. TCRdb used MiXCR to reprocess the 5' RACE reads, holding one entry per CDR3 protein. The table lists about 1.4 million distinct CDR3 sequences, 55% to 75% of them singletons. This sequence joins TRBV18 and TRBJ2-1; either TRBD1 or TRBD2 may supply D (6 bases each). The sequence derives from a man aged 18 to 30 in good health. The sequenced sample consisted of blood. The CDR3 bases are TGTGCCAGCTCACCACCGCCGGGGGCAGAATACAATGAGCAGTTCTTC. Encoded protein: CASSPPPGAEYNEQFF.